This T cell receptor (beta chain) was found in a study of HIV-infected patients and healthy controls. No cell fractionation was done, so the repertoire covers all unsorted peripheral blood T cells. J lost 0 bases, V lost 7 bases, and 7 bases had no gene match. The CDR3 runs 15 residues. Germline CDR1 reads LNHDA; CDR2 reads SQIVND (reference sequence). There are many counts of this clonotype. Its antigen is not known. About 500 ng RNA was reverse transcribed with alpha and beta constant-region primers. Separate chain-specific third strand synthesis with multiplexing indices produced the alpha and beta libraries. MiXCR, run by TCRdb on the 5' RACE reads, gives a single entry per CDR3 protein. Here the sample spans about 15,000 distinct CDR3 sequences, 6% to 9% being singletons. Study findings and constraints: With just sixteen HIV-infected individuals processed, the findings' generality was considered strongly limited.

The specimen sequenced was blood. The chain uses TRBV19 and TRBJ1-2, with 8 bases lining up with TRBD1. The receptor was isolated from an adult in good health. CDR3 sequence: CASIRQGSPNYGYTF. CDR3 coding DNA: TGTGCCAGTATCAGACAGGGGAGCCCTAACTATGGCTACACCTTC. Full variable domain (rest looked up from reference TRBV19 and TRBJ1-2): DGGITQSPKYLFRKEGQNVTLSCEQNLNHDAMYWYRQDPGQGLRLIYYSQIVNDFQKGDIAEGYSVSREKKESFPLTVTSAQKNPTAFYLCASIRQGSPNYGYTFGSGTRLTVV.